This T cell receptor beta chain appears in the sequencing data of a study of cytotoxic CD8 clonotypes in ibrutinib-treated CLL. Looking at the study overall: Average yields of roughly 260,000 productive templates and 94,082 productive rearrangements characterized the samples.

Some clones are missing from TCRdb's copy, which holds only in-frame ones; the method was immunoSEQ multiplex PCR. The data contain 140,000 or so clones, around three quarters of them singletons. CDR1 and CDR2 from the germline V gene are SQVTM and ANQGSEA. With 4 bases removed from V and 1 base from J, the gap between germline ends came to 19 bases. The CDR3 sequence is 16 residues long. The sequence was collected from a human donor with chronic lymphocytic leukemia. The gene calls are TRBV29-1 and TRBJ1-2, with D possibly being TRBD1 (5 bases). The starting material was PBMCs, obtained after 12 months of ibrutinib treatment. The CDR3 protein is CSVGLGTGGINYGYTF. CDR3 DNA: TGCAGCGTTGGACTTGGAACAGGTGGGATTAACTATGGCTACACCTTC.